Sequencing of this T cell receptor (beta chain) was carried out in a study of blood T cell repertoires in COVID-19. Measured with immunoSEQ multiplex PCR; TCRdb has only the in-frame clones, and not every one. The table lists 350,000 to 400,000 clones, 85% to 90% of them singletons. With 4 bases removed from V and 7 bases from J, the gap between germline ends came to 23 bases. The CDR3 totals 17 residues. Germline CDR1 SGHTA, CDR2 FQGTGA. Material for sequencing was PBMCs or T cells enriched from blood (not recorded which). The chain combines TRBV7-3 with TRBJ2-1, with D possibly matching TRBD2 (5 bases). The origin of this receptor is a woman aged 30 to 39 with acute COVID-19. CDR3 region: CASSSNSRVVGVNEQFF. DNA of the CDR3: TGTGCCAGCAGCTCTAATTCCCGGGTAGTGGGAGTAAATGAGCAGTTCTTC.